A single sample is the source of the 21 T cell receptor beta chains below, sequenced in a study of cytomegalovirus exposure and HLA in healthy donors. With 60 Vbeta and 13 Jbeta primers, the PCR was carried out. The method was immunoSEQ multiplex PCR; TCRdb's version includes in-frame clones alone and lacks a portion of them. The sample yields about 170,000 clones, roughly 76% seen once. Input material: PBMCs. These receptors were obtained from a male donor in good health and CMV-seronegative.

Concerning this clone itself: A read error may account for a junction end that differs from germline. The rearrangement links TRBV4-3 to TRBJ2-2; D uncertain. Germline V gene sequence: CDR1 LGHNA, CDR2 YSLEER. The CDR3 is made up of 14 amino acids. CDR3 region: CASSQEQITRELFF. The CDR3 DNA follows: TGCGCCAGCAGCCAAGAACAGATCACCCGGGAGCTGTTTTTT.

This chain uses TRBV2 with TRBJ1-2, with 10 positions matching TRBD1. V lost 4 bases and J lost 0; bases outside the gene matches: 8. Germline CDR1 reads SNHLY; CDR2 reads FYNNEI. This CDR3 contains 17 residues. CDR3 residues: CASSAGTGEGANYGYTF. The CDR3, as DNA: TGTGCCAGCAGTGCCGGGACAGGGGAAGGGGCTAACTATGGCTACACCTTC.

This CDR3 is CASSAVDRGGETQYF. Written as DNA, the CDR3 is TGTGCCAGCAGTGCCGTGGACAGGGGAGGTGAGACCCAGTACTTC. The V and J genes are TRBV2 and TRBJ2-5, with 9 bases fitting TRBD1. After removal of 4 bases from V and 5 bases from J, the junction contained 8 bases not matched to a gene. The CDR3 loop spans 15 amino acids. The germline V gene has CDR1 SNHLY and CDR2 FYNNEI.

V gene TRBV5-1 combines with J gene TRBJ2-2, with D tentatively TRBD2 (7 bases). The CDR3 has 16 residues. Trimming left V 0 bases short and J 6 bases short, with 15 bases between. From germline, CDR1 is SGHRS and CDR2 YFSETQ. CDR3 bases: TGCGCCAGCAGCTTGGAAGGCGGGGGCCGGCCCGGGGAGCTGTTTTTT. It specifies CASSLEGGGRPGELFF.

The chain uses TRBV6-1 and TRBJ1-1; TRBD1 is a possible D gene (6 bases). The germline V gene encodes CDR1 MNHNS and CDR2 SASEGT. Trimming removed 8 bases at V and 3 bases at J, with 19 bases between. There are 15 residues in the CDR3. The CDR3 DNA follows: TGTGCCAGCTCTGTCTTGCGGGGGCGGGACACTGAAGCTTTCTTT. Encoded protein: CASSVLRGRDTEAFF.

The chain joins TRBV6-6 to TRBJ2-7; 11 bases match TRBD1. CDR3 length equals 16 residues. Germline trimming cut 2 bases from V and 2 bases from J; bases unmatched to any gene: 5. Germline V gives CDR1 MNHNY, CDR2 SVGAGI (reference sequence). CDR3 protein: CASSYPPGQGAYEQYF. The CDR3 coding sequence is TGTGCCAGCAGTTACCCCCCGGGACAGGGGGCCTACGAGCAGTACTTC.

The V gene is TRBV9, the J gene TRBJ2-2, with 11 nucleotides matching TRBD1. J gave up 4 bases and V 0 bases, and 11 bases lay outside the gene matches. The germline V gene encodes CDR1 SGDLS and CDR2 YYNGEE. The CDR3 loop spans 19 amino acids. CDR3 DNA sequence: TGTGCCAGCAGCGTAGTTCCCGGGACAGGGGGAGCGGGCACCGGGGAGCTGTTTTTT. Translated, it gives CASSVVPGTGGAGTGELFF. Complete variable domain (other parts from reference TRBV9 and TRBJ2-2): DSGVTQTPKHLITATGQRVTLRCSPRSGDLSVYWYQQSLDQGLQFLIQYYNGEERAKGNILERFSAQQFPDLHSELNLSSLELGDSALYFCASSVVPGTGGAGTGELFFGEGSRLTVL.

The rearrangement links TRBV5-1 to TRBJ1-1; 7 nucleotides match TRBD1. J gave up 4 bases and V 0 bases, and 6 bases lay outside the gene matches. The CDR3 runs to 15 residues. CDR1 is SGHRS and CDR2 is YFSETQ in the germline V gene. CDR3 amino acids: CASSLAPGQTTEAFF. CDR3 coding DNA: TGCGCCAGCAGCTTGGCCCCGGGACAGACCACTGAAGCTTTCTTT.

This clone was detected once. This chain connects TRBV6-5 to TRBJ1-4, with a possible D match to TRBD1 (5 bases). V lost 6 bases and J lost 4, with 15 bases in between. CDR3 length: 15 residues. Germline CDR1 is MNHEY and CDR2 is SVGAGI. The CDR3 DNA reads TGTGCCAGCAGACCCCGACAGTTAGTTAATGAAAAACTGTTTTTT. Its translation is CASRPRQLVNEKLFF.

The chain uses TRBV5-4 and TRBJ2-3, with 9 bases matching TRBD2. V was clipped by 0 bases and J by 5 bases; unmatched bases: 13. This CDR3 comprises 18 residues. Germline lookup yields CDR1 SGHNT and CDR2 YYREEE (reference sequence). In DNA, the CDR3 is TGTGCCAGCAGCTTGGGAGCGGGGGGTACCCGGGGGTTAGATACGCAGTATTTT. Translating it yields CASSLGAGGTRGLDTQYF. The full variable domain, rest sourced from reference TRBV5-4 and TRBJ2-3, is ETGVTQSPTHLIKTRGQQVTLRCSSQSGHNTVSWYQQALGQGPQFIFQYYREEENGRGNFPPRFSGLQFPNYSSELNVNALELDDSALYLCASSLGAGGTRGLDTQYFGPGTRLTVL.

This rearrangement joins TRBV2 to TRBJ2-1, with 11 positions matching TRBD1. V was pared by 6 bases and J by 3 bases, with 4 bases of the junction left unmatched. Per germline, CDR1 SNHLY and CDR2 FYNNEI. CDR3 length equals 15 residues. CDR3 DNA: TGTGCCAGCAGAGCCGGGACAGGGGGCTACAATGAGCAGTTCTTC. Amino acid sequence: CASRAGTGGYNEQFF.

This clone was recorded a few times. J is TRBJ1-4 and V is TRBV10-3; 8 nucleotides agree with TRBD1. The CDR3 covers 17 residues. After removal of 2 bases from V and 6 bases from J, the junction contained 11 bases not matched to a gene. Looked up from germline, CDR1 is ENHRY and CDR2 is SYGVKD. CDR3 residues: CAISEAPQGARDEKLFF. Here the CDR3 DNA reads TGTGCCATCAGTGAGGCGCCTCAGGGGGCGCGGGATGAAAAACTGTTTTTT.

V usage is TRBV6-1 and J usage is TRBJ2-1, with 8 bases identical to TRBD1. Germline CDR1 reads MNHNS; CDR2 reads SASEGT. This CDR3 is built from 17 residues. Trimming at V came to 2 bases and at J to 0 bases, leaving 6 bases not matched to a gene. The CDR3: CASSEHGTGSSYNEQFF. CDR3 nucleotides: TGTGCCAGCAGTGAACACGGGACAGGCAGCTCCTACAATGAGCAGTTCTTC.

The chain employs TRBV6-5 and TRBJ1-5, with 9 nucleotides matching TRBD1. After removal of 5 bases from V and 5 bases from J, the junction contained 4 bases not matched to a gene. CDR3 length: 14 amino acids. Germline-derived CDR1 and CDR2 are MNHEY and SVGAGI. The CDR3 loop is CASSRGQGYQPQHF. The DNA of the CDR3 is TGTGCCAGCAGTAGAGGACAGGGGTATCAGCCCCAGCATTTT.

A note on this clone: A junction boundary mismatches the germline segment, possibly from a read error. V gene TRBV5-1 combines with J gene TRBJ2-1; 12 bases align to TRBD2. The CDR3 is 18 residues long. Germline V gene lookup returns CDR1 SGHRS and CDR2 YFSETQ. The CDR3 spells CVSSTGLAGGRSYNEQFF. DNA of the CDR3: TGCGTCAGCAGCACAGGGCTAGCGGGGGGGAGAAGCTACAATGAGCAGTTCTTC. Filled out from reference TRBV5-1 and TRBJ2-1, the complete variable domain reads KAGVTQTPRYLIKTRGQQVTLSCSPISGHRSVSWYQQTPGQGLQFLFEYFSETQRNKGNFPGRFSGRQFSNSRSEMNVSTLELGDSALYLCVSSTGLAGGRSYNEQFFGPGTRLTVL.

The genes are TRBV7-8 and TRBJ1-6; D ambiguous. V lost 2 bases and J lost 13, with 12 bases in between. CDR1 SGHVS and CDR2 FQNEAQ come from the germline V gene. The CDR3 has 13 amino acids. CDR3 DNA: TGTGCCAGCAGCTTACTAGACGGGTCCCCCCTCCACTTT. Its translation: CASSLLDGSPLHF.

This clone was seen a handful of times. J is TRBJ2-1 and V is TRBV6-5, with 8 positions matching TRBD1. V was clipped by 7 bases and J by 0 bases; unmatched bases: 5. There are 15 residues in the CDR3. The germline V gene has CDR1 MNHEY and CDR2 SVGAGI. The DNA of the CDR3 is TGTGCCAGCAACTTGGGACAGGCCTCCTACAATGAGCAGTTCTTC. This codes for CASNLGQASYNEQFF.

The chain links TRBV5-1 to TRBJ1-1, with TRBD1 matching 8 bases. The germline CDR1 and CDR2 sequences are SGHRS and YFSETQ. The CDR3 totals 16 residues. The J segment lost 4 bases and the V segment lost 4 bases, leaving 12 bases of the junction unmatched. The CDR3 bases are TGCGCCAGCAGCAAAGACAGGGGTGTGATGAGCACTGAAGCTTTCTTT. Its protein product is CASSKDRGVMSTEAFF.

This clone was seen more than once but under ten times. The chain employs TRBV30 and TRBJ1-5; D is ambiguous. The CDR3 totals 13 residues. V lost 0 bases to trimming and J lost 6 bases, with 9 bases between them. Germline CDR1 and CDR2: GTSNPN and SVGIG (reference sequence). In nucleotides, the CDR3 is TGTGCCTGGAGTGTACAGACCAGTCAGCCCCAGCATTTT. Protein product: CAWSVQTSQPQHF.

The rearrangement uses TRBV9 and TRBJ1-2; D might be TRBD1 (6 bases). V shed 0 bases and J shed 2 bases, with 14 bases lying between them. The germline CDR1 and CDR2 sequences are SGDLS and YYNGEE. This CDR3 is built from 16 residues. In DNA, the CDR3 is TGTGCCAGCAGCGTAGGGGGATCGGACAGCAACTATGGCTACACCTTC. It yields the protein CASSVGGSDSNYGYTF.

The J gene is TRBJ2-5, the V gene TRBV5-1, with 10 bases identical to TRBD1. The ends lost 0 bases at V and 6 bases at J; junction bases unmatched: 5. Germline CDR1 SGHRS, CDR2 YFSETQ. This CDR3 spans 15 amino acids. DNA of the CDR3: TGCGCCAGCAGCTTGGAAGGACAGGGGGTAAAGACCCAGTACTTC. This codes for CASSLEGQGVKTQYF.